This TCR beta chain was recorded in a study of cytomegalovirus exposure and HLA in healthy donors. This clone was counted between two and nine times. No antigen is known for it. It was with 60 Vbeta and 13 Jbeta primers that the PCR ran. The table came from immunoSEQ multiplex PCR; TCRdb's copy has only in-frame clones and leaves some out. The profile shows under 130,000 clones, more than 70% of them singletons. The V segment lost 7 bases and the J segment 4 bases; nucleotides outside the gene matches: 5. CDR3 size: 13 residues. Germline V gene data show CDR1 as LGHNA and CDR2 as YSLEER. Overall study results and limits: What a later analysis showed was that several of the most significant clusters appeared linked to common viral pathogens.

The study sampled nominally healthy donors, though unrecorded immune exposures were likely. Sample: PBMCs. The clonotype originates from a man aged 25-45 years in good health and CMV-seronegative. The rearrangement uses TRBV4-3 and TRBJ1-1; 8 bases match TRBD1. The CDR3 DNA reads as TGCGCCAGCACACTTACAGGGGGCACTGAAGCTTTCTTT. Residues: CASTLTGGTEAFF.